The TCR beta chain under discussion was sequenced for a study of tissue T cells after allogeneic stem cell transplantation. The table came from immunoSEQ multiplex PCR; TCRdb's copy has only in-frame clones and leaves some out. The repertoire holds about 50,000 clones, with approximately 73% as singletons. Concerning this clone itself: Gene names and germline match the mouse. The CDR3 is cut off 1 residue early in the read; its end comes from the germline J gene.

V dropped 3 bases and J dropped 4 bases, with 8 bases sitting between them. CDR1 LGHDT and CDR2 YNNKQL come from the germline V gene (reference sequence). CDR3 length: 13 amino acids. The source material was sorted cells pooled from one or two spleens. The genes are TRBV4 and TRBJ2-5, with D possibly matching TRBD1 (6 bases). The TCR originated in a pool of C57BL/6 mice in good health. The CDR3 loop is CASSYGQKDTQYF. The sequenced CDR3 bases are TGTGCCAGCAGCTATGGACAGAAAGACACCCAGTAC.